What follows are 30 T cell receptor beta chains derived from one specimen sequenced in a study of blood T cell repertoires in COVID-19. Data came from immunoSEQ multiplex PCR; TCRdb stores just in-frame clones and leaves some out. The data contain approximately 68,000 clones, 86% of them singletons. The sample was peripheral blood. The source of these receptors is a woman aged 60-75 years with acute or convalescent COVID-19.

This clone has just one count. The CDR3, as DNA: TGTGCCAGCTTGGGACAGCTGAACACTGAAGCTTTCTTT. It encodes CASLGQLNTEAFF. This chain connects TRBV18 to TRBJ1-1; 7 bases are shared with TRBD1. The CDR3 covers 13 residues. Germline values: CDR1 KGHSH, CDR2 LQKENI. V shed 7 bases and J 0 bases; nucleotides not matched to a gene: 2. Variable domain in full (rest from reference TRBV18 and TRBJ1-1): NAGVMQNPRHLVRRRGQEARLRCSPMKGHSHVYWYRQLPEEGLKFMVYLQKENIIDESGMPKERFSAEFPKEGPSILRIQQVVRGDSAAYFCASLGQLNTEAFFGQGTRLTVV.

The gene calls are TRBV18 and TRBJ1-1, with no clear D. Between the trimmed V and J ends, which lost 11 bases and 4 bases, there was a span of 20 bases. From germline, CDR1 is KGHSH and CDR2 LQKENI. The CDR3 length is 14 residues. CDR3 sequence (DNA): TGTGCCGGCAATAAAGAGGGAATCGGCACTGAAGCTTTCTTT. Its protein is CAGNKEGIGTEAFF. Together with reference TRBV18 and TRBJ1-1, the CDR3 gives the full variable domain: NAGVMQNPRHLVRRRGQEARLRCSPMKGHSHVYWYRQLPEEGLKFMVYLQKENIIDESGMPKERFSAEFPKEGPSILRIQQVVRGDSAAYFCAGNKEGIGTEAFFGQGTRLTVV.

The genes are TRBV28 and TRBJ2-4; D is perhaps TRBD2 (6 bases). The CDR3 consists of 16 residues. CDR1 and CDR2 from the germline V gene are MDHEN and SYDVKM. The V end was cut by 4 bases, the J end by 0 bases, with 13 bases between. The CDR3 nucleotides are TGTGCCAGCAGTTCGGGCGGGAAACTAGCCAAAAACATTCAGTACTTC. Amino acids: CASSSGGKLAKNIQYF.

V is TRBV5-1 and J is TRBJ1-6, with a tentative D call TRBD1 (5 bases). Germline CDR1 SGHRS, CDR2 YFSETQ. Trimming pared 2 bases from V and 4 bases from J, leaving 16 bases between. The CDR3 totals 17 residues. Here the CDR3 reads CASSFGARQYYNSPLHF. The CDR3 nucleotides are TGCGCCAGCAGCTTCGGTGCCAGACAGTATTATAATTCACCCCTCCACTTT.

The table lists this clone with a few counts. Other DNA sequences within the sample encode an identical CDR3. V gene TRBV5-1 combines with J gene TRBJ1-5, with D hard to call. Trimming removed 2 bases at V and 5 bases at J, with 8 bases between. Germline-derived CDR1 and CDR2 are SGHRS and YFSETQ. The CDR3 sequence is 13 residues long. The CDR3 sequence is CASSFEGDQPQHF. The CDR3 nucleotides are TGCGCCAGCAGCTTTGAGGGAGATCAGCCCCAGCATTTT. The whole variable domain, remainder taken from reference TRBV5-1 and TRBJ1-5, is KAGVTQTPRYLIKTRGQQVTLSCSPISGHRSVSWYQQTPGQGLQFLFEYFSETQRNKGNFPGRFSGRQFSNSRSEMNVSTLELGDSALYLCASSFEGDQPQHFGDGTRLSIL.

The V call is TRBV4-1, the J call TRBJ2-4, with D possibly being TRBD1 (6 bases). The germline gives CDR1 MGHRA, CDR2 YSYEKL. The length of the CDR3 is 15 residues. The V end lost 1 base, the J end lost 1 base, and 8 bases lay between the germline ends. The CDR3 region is CASSQAGVAKNIQYF. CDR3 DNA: TGCGCCAGCAGCCAAGCAGGGGTTGCCAAAAACATTCAGTACTTC.

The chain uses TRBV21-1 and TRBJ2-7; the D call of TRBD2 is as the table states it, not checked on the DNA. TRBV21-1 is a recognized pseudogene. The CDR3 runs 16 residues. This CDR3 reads CASTLYSGGASYEQYF. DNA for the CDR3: TGTGCCAGCACCTTATATAGCGGGGGGGCCTCTTACGAGCAGTACTTC.

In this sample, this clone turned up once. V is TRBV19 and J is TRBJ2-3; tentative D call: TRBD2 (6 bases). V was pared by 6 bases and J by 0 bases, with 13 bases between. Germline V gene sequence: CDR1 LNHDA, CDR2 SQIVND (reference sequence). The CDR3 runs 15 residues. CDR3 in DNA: TGTGCCAGTAGGGACATGGCGGGGAGCACAGATACGCAGTATTTT. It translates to CASRDMAGSTDTQYF.

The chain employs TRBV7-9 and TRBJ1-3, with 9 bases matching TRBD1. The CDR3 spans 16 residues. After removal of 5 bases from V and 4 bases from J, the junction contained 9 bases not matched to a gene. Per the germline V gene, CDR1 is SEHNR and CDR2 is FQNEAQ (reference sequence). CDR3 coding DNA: TGTGCCAGCAGCACACTACAGGGGGCCCCAGGAAACACCATATATTTT. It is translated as CASSTLQGAPGNTIYF.

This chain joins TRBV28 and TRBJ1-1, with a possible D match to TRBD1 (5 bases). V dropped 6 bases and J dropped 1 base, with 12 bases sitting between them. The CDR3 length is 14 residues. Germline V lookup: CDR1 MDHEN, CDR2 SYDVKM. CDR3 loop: CASRQTVGNTEAFF. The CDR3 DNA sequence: TGTGCCAGCAGGCAGACAGTGGGGAACACTGAAGCTTTCTTT. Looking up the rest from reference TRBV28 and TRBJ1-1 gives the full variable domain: DVKVTQSSRYLVKRTGEKVFLECVQDMDHENMFWYRQDPGLGLRLIYFSYDVKMKEKGDIPEGYSVSREKKERFSLILESASTNQTSMYLCASRQTVGNTEAFFGQGTRLTVV.

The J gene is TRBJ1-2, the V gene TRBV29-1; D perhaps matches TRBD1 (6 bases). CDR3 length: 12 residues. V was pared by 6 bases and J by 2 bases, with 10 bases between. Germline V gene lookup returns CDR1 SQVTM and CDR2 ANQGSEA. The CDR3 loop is CSVGTGNYGYTF. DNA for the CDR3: TGCAGCGTGGGAACAGGGAACTATGGCTACACCTTC.

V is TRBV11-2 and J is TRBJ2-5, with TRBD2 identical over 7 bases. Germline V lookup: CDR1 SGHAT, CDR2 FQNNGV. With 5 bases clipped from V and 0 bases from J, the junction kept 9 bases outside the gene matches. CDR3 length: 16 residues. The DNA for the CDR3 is TGTGCCAGCAGCAGCCTAGGGGAGGGGTACCAAGAGACCCAGTACTTC. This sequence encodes CASSSLGEGYQETQYF.

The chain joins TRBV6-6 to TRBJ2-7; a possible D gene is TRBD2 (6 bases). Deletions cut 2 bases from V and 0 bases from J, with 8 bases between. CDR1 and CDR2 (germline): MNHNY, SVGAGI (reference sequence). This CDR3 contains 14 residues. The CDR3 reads CASSYPGSSYEQYF. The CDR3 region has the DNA TGTGCCAGCAGTTACCCCGGGAGCTCCTACGAGCAGTACTTC.

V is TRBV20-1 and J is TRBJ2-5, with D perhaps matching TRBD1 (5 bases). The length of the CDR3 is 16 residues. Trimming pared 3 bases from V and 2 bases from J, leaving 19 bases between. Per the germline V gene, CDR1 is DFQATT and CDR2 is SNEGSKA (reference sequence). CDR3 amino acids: CSASPLIRTQQETQYF. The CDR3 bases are TGCAGTGCTAGTCCCCTAATCCGGACACAACAAGAGACCCAGTACTTC.

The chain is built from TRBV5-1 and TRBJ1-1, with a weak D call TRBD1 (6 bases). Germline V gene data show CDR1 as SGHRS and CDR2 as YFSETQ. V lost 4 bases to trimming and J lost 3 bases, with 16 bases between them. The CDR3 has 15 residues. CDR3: CASSRDGGRDTEAFF. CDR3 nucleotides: TGCGCCAGCAGCCGGGACGGGGGGCGCGACACTGAAGCTTTCTTT.

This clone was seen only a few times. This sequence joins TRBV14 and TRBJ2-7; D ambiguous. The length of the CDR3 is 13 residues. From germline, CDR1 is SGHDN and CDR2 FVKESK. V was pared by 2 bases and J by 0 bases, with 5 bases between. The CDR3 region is CASSQYTSYEQYF. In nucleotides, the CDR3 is TGTGCCAGCAGCCAATACACCTCCTACGAGCAGTACTTC.

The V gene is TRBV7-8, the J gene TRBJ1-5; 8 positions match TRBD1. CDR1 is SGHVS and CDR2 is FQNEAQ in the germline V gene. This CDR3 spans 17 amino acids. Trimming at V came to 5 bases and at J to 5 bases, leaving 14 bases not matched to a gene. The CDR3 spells CASSLSPRQGRDQPQHF. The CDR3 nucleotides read TGTGCCAGCAGCCTCAGTCCAAGACAGGGGAGGGATCAGCCCCAGCATTTT. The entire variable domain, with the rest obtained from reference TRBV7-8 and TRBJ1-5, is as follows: GAGVSQSPRYKVAKRGQDVALRCDPISGHVSLFWYQQALGQGPEFLTYFQNEAQLDKSGLPSDRFFAERPEGSVSTLKIQRTQQEDSAVYLCASSLSPRQGRDQPQHFGDGTRLSIL.

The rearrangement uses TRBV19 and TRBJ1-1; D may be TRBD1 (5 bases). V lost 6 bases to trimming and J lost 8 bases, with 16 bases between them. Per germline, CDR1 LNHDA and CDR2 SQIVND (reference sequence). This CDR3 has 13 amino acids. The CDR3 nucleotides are TGTGCCAGTAGAGTCCTGGCAGGGAACGAAGCTTTCTTT. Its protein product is CASRVLAGNEAFF. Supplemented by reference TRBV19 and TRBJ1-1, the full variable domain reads DGGITQSPKYLFRKEGQNVTLSCEQNLNHDAMYWYRQDPGQGLRLIYYSQIVNDFQKGDIAEGYSVSREKKESFPLTVTSAQKNPTAFYLCASRVLAGNEAFFGQGTRLTVV.

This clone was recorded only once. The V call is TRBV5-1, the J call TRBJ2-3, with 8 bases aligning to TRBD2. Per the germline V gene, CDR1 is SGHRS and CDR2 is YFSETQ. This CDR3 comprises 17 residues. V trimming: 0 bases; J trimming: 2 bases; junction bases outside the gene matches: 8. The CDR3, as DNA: TGCGCCAGCAGCTTGGTCGGGAGGGAAGGGGTCACAGATACGCAGTATTTT. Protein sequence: CASSLVGREGVTDTQYF.

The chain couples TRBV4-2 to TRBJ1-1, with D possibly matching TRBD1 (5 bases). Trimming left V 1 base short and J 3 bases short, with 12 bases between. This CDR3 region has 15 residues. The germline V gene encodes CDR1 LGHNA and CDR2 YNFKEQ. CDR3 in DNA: TGTGCCAGCAGCCAAGTCAGGGAATTGGACACTGAAGCTTTCTTT. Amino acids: CASSQVRELDTEAFF.

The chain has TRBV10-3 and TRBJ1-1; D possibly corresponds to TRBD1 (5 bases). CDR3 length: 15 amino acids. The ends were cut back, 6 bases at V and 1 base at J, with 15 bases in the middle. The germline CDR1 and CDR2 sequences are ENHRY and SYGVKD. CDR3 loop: CAIRALGGWNTEAFF. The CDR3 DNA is TGTGCCATCAGGGCCCTGGGGGGATGGAACACTGAAGCTTTCTTT.

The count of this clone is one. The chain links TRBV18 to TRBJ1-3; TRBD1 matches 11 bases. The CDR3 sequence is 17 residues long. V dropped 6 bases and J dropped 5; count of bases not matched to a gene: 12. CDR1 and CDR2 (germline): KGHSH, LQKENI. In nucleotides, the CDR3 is TGTGCCAGCTCCCCCGACGCAGGACAGGGGGCAAGAAACACCATATATTTT. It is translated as CASSPDAGQGARNTIYF. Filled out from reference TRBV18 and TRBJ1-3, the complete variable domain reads NAGVMQNPRHLVRRRGQEARLRCSPMKGHSHVYWYRQLPEEGLKFMVYLQKENIIDESGMPKERFSAEFPKEGPSILRIQQVVRGDSAAYFCASSPDAGQGARNTIYFGEGSWLTVV.

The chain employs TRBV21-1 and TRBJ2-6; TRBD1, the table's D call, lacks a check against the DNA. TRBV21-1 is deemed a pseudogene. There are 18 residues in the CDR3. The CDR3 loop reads CASSEIRGEHSGANVLTF. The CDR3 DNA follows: TGTGCCAGCAGCGAGATCAGGGGGGAGCACTCTGGGGCCAACGTCCTGACTTTC.

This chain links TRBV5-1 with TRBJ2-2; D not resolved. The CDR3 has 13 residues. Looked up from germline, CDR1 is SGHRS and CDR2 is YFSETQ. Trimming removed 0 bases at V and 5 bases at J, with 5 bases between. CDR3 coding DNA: TGCGCCAGCAGCTTGGGGGCAACCGGGGAGCTGTTTTTT. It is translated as CASSLGATGELFF.

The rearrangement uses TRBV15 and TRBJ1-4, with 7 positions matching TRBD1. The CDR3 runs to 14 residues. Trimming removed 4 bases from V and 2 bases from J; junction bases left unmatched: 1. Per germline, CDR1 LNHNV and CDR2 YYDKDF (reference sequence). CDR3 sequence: CATSTDRTNEKLFF. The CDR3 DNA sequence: TGTGCCACCAGCACGGACAGGACTAATGAAAAACTGTTTTTT.

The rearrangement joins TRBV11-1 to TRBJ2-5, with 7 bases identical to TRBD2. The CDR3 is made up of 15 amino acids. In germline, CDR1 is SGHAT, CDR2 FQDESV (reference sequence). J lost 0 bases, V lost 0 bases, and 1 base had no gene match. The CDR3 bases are TGTGCCAGCAGCTTAGCGGGGGGGTACCAAGAGACCCAGTACTTC. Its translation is CASSLAGGYQETQYF.

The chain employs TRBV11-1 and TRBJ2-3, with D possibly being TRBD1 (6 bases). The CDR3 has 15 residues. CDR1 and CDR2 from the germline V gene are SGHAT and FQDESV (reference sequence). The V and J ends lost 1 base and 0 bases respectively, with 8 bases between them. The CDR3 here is CASSLERGSTDTQYF. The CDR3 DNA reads TGTGCCAGCAGCTTAGAGAGGGGGAGCACAGATACGCAGTATTTT.

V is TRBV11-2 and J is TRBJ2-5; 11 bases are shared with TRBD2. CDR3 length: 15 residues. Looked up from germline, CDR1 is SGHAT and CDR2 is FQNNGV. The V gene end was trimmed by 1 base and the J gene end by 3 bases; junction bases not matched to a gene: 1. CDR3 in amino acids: CASSLAGLAEETQYF. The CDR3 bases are TGTGCCAGCAGCTTAGCGGGACTAGCGGAAGAGACCCAGTACTTC. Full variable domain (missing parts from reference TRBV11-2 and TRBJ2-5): EAGVAQSPRYKIIEKRQSVAFWCNPISGHATLYWYQQILGQGPKLLIQFQNNGVVDDSQLPKDRFSAERLKGVDSTLKIQPAKLEDSAVYLCASSLAGLAEETQYFGPGTRLLVL.

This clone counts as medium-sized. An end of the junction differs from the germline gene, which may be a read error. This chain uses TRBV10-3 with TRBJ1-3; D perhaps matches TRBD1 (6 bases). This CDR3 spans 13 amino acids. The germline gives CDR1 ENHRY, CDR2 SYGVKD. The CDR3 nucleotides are TGTGCCATCAGTGGCCCAGGGGCAGAGGGATGGGATTTT. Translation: CAISGPGAEGWDF.

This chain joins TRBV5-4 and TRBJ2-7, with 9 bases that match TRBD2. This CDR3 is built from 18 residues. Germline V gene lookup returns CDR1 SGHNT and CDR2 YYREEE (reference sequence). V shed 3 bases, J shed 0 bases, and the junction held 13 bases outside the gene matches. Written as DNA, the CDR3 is TGTGCCAGCAGCTCCCTGATAGAACGACTAGCGGCCTCCTACGAGCAGTACTTC. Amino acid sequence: CASSSLIERLAASYEQYF.